Listed here is a single T cell receptor beta chain. The CDR3 consists of 14 residues. The V end was cut by 5 bases, the J end by 1 base, with 8 bases between. The V gene's germline CDR1 is LNHDA and CDR2 SQIVND (reference sequence). TCRdb's table, derived via immunoSEQ multiplex PCR, lists solely in-frame clones and lacks some. The table has more than 20,000 clones, roughly 93% seen once; the top ten hold around an eighth. This entry is derived from a study of control samples from healthy donors and cancer patients. This chain links TRBV19 with TRBJ2-2, with a weak D call TRBD1 (6 bases). This clonotype was obtained from a man aged 45-60 years with lung cancer. Sequencing was carried out using PBMCs. The CDR3 here is CASSLQGNTGELFF. The CDR3 nucleotides read TGTGCCAGTAGTTTACAGGGGAACACCGGGGAGCTGTTTTTT.